This is a list of T cell receptor beta chains from one sample in a study of T-cell memory formation after mild COVID-19. MiXCR, run by TCRdb on the 5' RACE reads, gives a single entry per CDR3 protein. The sample lists approximately 480,000 distinct CDR3 sequences, approximately 18% occurring once. Specimen: PBMCs or a T cell subset sorted from them (not recorded which). The receptors were sampled from an adult woman who had mild COVID-19 (a few samples of this study predate the infection). Cell type and time point are not known. Both conserved end residues are part of each CDR3. Each record gives: CDR3 protein, CDR3 DNA, J gene, V gene, clone size, D gene. A D gene is named only where the DNA matches it firmly. The listing skips clone size in some rows; elsewhere it reads once, few, many or a size class.

CASGSVADRLGETQYF TGTGCCAGCGGGTCCGTCGCAGACAGGTTGGGAGAGACCCAGTACTTC TRBJ2-5 TRBV7-7 - -
CSVDKTSTGDEQFF TGCAGCGTTGATAAGACTAGCACGGGCGATGAGCAGTTCTTC TRBJ2-1 TRBV29-1 few TRBD2
CASSLGRGSGSATGELFF TGTGCCAGCAGCTTAGGTCGAGGAAGCGGGAGCGCCACCGGGGAGCTGTTTTTT TRBJ2-2 TRBV7-9 few TRBD2
CATSDLGTYTDTQYF TGTGCCACCAGTGATTTGGGGACCTACACAGATACGCAGTATTTT TRBJ2-3 TRBV24-1 few -
CATSDSGRGDEQYF TGTGCCACCAGTGACTCTGGGAGGGGGGACGAGCAGTACTTC TRBJ2-7 TRBV24-1 - -
CASSPSGRKGSEQFF TGTGCCAGCAGCCCTAGCGGGAGAAAAGGGAGTGAGCAGTTCTTC TRBJ2-1 TRBV12-3/TRBV12-4 many TRBD2
CASSFGMGYEQYF TGTGCCAGCAGCTTTGGGATGGGATACGAGCAGTACTTC TRBJ2-7 TRBV7-3 few -
CASSLALGGSGELFF TGTGCCAGCAGCTTAGCCCTAGGCGGGTCCGGGGAGCTGTTTTTT TRBJ2-2 TRBV11-1 - -
CASRGANPNEQFF TGTGCCAGCAGGGGTGCTAACCCCAATGAGCAGTTCTTC TRBJ2-1 TRBV2 many -
CSYSGRALNEQFF TGCAGTTATAGCGGGAGGGCCCTCAATGAGCAGTTCTTC TRBJ2-1 TRBV20-1 many TRBD2
CASSFQGRNQPQHF TGTGCCAGCAGCTTCCAGGGGAGGAATCAGCCCCAGCATTTT TRBJ1-5 TRBV5-6 many -
CASSLRLAGPSGANVLTF TGTGCCAGCAGCTTAAGACTAGCGGGTCCCTCTGGGGCCAACGTCCTGACTTTC TRBJ2-6 TRBV7-2 few TRBD2
CASMERMNTEAFF TGTGCCAGCATGGAGAGAATGAACACTGAAGCTTTCTTT TRBJ1-1 TRBV6-5 - -
CASSPTVSSTDTQYF TGTGCCAGCAGCCCGACGGTATCTAGCACAGATACGCAGTATTTT TRBJ2-3 TRBV5-6 few -
CASSPGPEAYNEQFF TGTGCCAGCAGCCCGGGCCCAGAAGCCTACAATGAGCAGTTCTTC TRBJ2-1 TRBV5-5 many -
CASSPGDSSNQPQHF TGTGCCAGCAGCCCAGGGGACAGTAGCAATCAGCCCCAGCATTTT TRBJ1-5 TRBV9 few TRBD1